This is a list of T cell receptor beta chains from one sample in a study of technical replicates of blood from a handful of donors. TCRdb's table, derived via immunoSEQ multiplex PCR, lists solely in-frame clones and lacks some. Altogether 85,000 to 100,000 clones are present, about 95% being singletons, with the ten largest covering around 0.21%. Sequencing input: T cells isolated from PBMCs. These receptors were taken from a human donor in good health. Both conserved end residues are part of each CDR3. D genes are given only for firm matches. The size entry is marked missing in some rows and otherwise reads once, few, many or a size class.

cdr3_nt cdr3_aa j_call d_call v_call clone_size
TGTGCCAGCGGGAGGACAGGGGACGGGGAAGAAGCTTTCTTT CASGRTGDGEEAFF TRBJ1-1 TRBD1 TRBV6-1 .
TGTGCCTGGACCCCTGGGGGGGCCGGGGAGCTGTTTTTT CAWTPGGAGELFF TRBJ2-2 TRBD2 TRBV30 .
TGCGCCAGCAGCCAAGTAGGGACAGACCGTAGCACAGATACGCAGTATTTT CASSQVGTDRSTDTQYF TRBJ2-3 TRBD1 TRBV4-1 .
TGTGCCAGCAGCCAACTCGACAGGGTCTCTGGAAACACCATATATTTT CASSQLDRVSGNTIYF TRBJ1-3 TRBD1 TRBV7-9 once
TGTGCCAGCTCACCCATCGCAGGGGCGCAAGAGACCCAGTACTTC CASSPIAGAQETQYF TRBJ2-5 . TRBV18 .
TGTGCCAGTCACCTCACAGGGAGTGATGGCTACACCTTC CASHLTGSDGYTF TRBJ1-2 . TRBV19 .
TGTGCCTGGAGTGCCGCGTTGACCAAAAACATTCAGTACTTC CAWSAALTKNIQYF TRBJ2-4 . TRBV30 .
TGTGCCTGGAGCCAGGACTCTGGAAACACCATATATTTT CAWSQDSGNTIYF TRBJ1-3 . TRBV30 .
TGCAGCGTTGAAAGGGGGACAGGGGCTAACAATGAGCAGTTCTTC CSVERGTGANNEQFF TRBJ2-1 TRBD1 TRBV29-1 .
TGCGCCAGCAGCTTGGGGGTAGCGCCCTATAGGGATACGCAGTATTTT CASSLGVAPYRDTQYF TRBJ2-3 . TRBV5-1 .
TGTGCCAGCAGCCAGGCCCTCGGAGCGGGAGGGTTCACCGGGGAGCTGTTTTTT CASSQALGAGGFTGELFF TRBJ2-2 TRBD2 TRBV4-2 .
TGTGCCAGCAGCGACGCGCCGGGGGAGGATGAGCAGTTCTTC CASSDAPGEDEQFF TRBJ2-1 . TRBV9 .
TGTGCCAGCAGTCCCCCCCAGGGCGGACTGTTTTTT CASSPPQGGLFF TRBJ1-4 . TRBV25-1 once
TGTGCCAGCAGCGACGGGCCGGGACAGGGCCACTTCTGGCAGTACTTC CASSDGPGQGHFWQYF TRBJ2-7 TRBD1 TRBV11-3 .
TGTGCCAGCAGTTACTCGACATATACTGAAGCTTTCTTT CASSYSTYTEAFF TRBJ1-1 . TRBV6-5 .
TGTGCCAGCAGCCGGGGAGGGCAGGGTGGCTATGGCTACACCTTC CASSRGGQGGYGYTF TRBJ1-2 . TRBV7-6 .
TGTGCCAGCAGGTCCAGACTAGCGGGGGCCCACGAGCAGTACTTC CASRSRLAGAHEQYF TRBJ2-7 TRBD2 TRBV7-2 .